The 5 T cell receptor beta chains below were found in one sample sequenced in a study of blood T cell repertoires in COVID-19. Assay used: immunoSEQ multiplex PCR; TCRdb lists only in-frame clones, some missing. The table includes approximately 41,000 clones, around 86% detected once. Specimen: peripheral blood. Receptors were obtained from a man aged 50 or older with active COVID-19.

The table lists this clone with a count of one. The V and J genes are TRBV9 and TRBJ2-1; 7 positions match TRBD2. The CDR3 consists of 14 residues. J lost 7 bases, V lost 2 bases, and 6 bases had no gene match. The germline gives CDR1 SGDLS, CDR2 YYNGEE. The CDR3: CASSVGGPGNEQFF. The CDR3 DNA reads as TGTGCCAGCAGCGTGGGAGGGCCCGGTAATGAGCAGTTCTTC.

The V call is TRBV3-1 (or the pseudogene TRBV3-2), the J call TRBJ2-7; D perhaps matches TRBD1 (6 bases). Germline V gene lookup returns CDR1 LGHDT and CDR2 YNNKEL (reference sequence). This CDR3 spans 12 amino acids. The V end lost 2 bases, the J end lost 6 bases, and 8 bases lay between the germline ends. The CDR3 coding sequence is TGTGCCAGCAGCCAAAACAGGGCCGAGCAGTACTTC. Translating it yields CASSQNRAEQYF.

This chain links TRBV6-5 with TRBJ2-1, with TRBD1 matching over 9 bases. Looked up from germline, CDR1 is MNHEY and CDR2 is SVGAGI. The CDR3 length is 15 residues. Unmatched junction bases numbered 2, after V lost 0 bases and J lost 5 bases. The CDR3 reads CASSYSGQGNNEQFF. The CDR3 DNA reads TGTGCCAGCAGTTACTCGGGACAGGGTAACAATGAGCAGTTCTTC.

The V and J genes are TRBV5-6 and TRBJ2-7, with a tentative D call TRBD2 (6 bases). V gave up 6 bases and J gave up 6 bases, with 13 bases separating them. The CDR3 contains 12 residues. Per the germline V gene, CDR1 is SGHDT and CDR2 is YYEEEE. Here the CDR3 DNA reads TGTGCCAGCATGGCGACTAGAGGCGAGCAGTACTTC. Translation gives CASMATRGEQYF.

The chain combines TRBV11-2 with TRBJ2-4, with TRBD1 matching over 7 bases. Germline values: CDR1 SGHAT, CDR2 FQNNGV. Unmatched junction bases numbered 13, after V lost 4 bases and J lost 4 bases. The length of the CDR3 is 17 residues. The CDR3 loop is CASSSHRGPGQKNIQYF. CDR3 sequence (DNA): TGTGCCAGCAGCTCCCACAGGGGACCGGGACAAAAAAACATTCAGTACTTC.